This T cell receptor (beta chain) came from a study of T cells in Graves' hyperthyroidism and ophthalmopathy. About the study: Before any treatment, at initial diagnosis, peripheral blood was collected.

The CDR3 regions of TCR beta were amplified from RNA transcripts. The HTBI primer set drove a first-round RT-PCR of the TCR CDR3. TCRdb itself ran the multiplex PCR reads through MiXCR, one entry per CDR3 protein. The sample carries more than 350,000 distinct CDR3 sequences, 14% recorded once. This clonotype was found many times. The CDR3 is made up of 16 amino acids. Germline CDR1 DFQATT, CDR2 SNEGSKA (reference sequence). Unmatched junction bases numbered 13, after V lost 6 bases and J lost 6 bases. The source of the PBMCs was over 8.5 ml of fresh peripheral blood. The chain is built from TRBV20-1 and TRBJ1-5, with TRBD1 identical over 11 bases. The receptor comes from a woman aged 25 to 45 with Graves' ophthalmopathy. Sequenced sample: blood. CDR3 DNA sequence: TGCAGTGCCCCTACAATCGGACAGGGGGCCGTTCAGCCCCAGCATTTT. It is translated as CSAPTIGQGAVQPQHF.